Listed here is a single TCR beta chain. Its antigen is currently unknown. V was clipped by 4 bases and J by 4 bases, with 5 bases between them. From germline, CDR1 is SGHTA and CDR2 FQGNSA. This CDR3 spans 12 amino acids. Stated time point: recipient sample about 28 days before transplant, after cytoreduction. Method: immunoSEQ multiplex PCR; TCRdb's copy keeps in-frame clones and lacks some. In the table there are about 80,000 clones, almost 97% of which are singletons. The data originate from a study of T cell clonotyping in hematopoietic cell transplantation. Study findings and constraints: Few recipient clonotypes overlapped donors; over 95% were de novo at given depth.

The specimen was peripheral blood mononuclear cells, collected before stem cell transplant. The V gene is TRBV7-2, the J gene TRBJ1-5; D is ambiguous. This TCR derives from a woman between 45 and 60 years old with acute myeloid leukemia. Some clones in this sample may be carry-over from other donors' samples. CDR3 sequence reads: CASSSPNQPQHF. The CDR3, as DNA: TGTGCCAGCAGCTCCCCGAATCAGCCCCAGCATTTT.